This T cell receptor beta chain originates from a study of T-cell memory formation after mild COVID-19. Study-wide results and caveats: From day 15 to 85, contracting clones were balanced between CD4 and CD8, whereas later expanders leaned toward CD4+.

Each CDR3 protein gets one entry after TCRdb re-called the 5' RACE reads with MiXCR. Here the sample spans around 310,000 distinct CDR3 sequences, 20% to 25% being singletons. In the case of this clonotype: Its matching antigen is unknown.

The clonotype comes from a man between 18 and 29 years old who had mild COVID-19 (a few samples of this study predate the infection). Cell type and time point are not known. Sequenced: PBMCs or a T cell subset sorted from them (not recorded which).

This CDR3 reads CASSLEGTSGGPLANIQYF. The CDR3 region has the DNA TGTGCCAGCAGCTTGGAGGGGACTAGCGGGGGGCCACTCGCGAACATTCAGTACTTC. The chain combines TRBV5-4 with TRBJ2-4, with TRBD2 matching over 15 bases. CDR3 length: 19 amino acids. The germline CDR1 and CDR2 sequences are SGHNT and YYREEE (reference sequence). The V segment lost 0 bases and the J segment 7 bases; nucleotides outside the gene matches: 11. Full variable domain (rest looked up from reference TRBV5-4 and TRBJ2-4): ETGVTQSPTHLIKTRGQQVTLRCSSQSGHNTVSWYQQALGQGPQFIFQYYREEENGRGNFPPRFSGLQFPNYSSELNVNALELDDSALYLCASSLEGTSGGPLANIQYFGAGTRLSVL.